This TCR beta chain is from a study of a mutant IDH1 vaccine in newly diagnosed glioma. Turning to the study itself: Patients got their first vaccination 4-6 weeks after radiotherapy alone, or with temozolomide cycles. Visit V12 was scheduled at week 35 and visit V13 at week 47. Overall study results and limits: Among top peripheral T cell clonotypes, changes seemed unrelated to pseudoprogression.

Concerning this clone itself: Its specificity is unknown.

Profiling relied on immunoSEQ multiplex PCR, and the TCRdb table lists in-frame clones only, not all of them. The sample carries around 41,000 clones, roughly nine tenths recorded once. Trimming removed 3 bases from V and 7 bases from J; junction bases left unmatched: 13. Germline assignment: CDR1 LNHNV and CDR2 YYDKDF (reference sequence). This CDR3 is 17 amino acids long. Time point described: week 35, safety follow-up. Topical imiquimod accompanied each vaccine dose, which consisted of 300 ug of mutant IDH1 20-mer peptide. This chain connects TRBV15 to TRBJ2-1; 9 bases are shared with TRBD1. This TCR was recovered from a middle-aged man with glioma. Material: PBMCs, obtained from a glioma patient whose treatment included an IDH1 peptide vaccine. Here the CDR3 reads CATSRAPPGQGINEQFF. The CDR3 DNA follows: TGTGCCACCAGCAGGGCTCCACCGGGACAGGGAATAAATGAGCAGTTCTTC. Based on the CDR3 plus reference TRBV15 and TRBJ2-1, the full variable domain is DAMVIQNPRYQVTQFGKPVTLSCSQTLNHNVMYWYQQKSSQAPKLLFHYYDKDFNNEADTPDNFQSRRPNTSFCFLDIRSPGLGDTAMYLCATSRAPPGQGINEQFFGPGTRLTVL.